This T cell receptor (beta chain) derives from a study of T cells after yellow fever vaccination. Germline V lookup: CDR1 SEHNR, CDR2 FQNEAQ (reference sequence). The CDR3 contains 18 residues. V gave up 5 bases and J gave up 4 bases; unmatched junction bases: 12. Study-wide results and caveats: Only a small proportion of the clonotypes turned up in both the CD4 and the CD8 compartments, likely arising from convergent recombination.

A word on this clonotype: Its matching antigen is unknown.

TCRdb independently ran MiXCR on the 5' RACE reads; one entry per CDR3 protein. In the table there are 400,000 to 450,000 distinct CDR3 sequences, around 20% of which are singletons. This sequence originates from a man aged 18 to 29 who received the YFV17D yellow fever vaccine. Specimen: PBMCs, collected before the yellow fever booster vaccination. This rearrangement joins TRBV7-9 to TRBJ2-1; 12 bases line up with TRBD2. The CDR3 spells CASSALKRGLAGYNEQFF. The CDR3 DNA sequence: TGTGCCAGCAGCGCTCTAAAAAGGGGACTAGCGGGTTACAATGAGCAGTTCTTC.